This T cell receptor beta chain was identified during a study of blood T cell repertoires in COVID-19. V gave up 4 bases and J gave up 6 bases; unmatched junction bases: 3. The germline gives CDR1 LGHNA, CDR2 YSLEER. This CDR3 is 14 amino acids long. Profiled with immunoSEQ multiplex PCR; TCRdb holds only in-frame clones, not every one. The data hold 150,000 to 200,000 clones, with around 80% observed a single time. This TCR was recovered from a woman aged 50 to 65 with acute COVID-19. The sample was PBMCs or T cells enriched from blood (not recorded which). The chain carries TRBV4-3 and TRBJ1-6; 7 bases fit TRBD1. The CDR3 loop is CASSLTGVNSPLHF. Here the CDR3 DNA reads TGCGCCAGCAGCCTTACAGGGGTTAATTCACCCCTCCACTTT.